This is a list of T cell receptor beta chains from one sample in a study of blood T cell repertoires in COVID-19. Profiled with immunoSEQ multiplex PCR; TCRdb holds only in-frame clones, not every one. The sample includes 120,000 or so clones, 70% to 80% of them seen just once. The sample taken for sequencing was peripheral blood. The receptors were gathered from a man between 65 and 85 years old with acute or convalescent COVID-19. The CDR3 runs from the conserved cysteine through the conserved F or W. The D gene is left open where the match is weak. Only part of the rows carry a size: once, few, many, or a class if the clone is expanded.

TRBJ2-1 | . | TRBD2 | TRBV30 | TGTGCCTGGAGTGGGACTAGCGGAGGGAGTGAGCAGTTCTTC | CAWSGTSGGSEQFF
TRBJ2-7 | . | TRBD1 | TRBV6-6 | TGTGCCAGCAACGACGGGACAGAGAGAAACTACGAGCAGTACTTC | CASNDGTERNYEQYF
TRBJ2-7 | . | . | TRBV4-3 | TGCGCCAGCAGCCAAGAAGGCGGTGCCTACGAGCAGTACTTC | CASSQEGGAYEQYF
TRBJ1-5 | . | . | TRBV21-1 | TGTGCCAGCAGCAAGGGAGGGCTTTGGAATCAGCCCCAGCATTTT | CASSKGGLWNQPQHF
TRBJ2-1 | . | . | TRBV27 | TGTGCCAGCACGAGCGGGCCCTCCTACAATGAGCAGTTCTTC | CASTSGPSYNEQFF
TRBJ1-1 | . | . | TRBV7-3 | TGTGCCAGCAGCTCGGACAGGAACACTGAAGCTTTCTTT | CASSSDRNTEAFF
TRBJ1-6 | . | . | TRBV19 | TGTGCCAGTCAGAGAGGGGGTTCACCCCTCCACTTT | CASQRGGSPLHF
TRBJ1-1 | . | . | TRBV28 | TGTGCCAGCAGCCCCCCGGGACTGAGGAACACTGAAGCTTTCTTT | CASSPPGLRNTEAFF
TRBJ2-1 | . | . | TRBV7-7 | TGTGCCAGCAGCTTAAGGGGGGGACTCGACTCCTACAATGAGCAGTTCTTC | CASSLRGGLDSYNEQFF
TRBJ2-7 | few | TRBD1 | TRBV28 | TGTGCCAGCAGGCGACAGGGTGGATACGAGCAGTACTTC | CASRRQGGYEQYF
TRBJ2-1 | . | . | TRBV19 | TGTGCCAGTAGTATAGTAGGAGGGAGCAATGAGCAGTTCTTC | CASSIVGGSNEQFF
TRBJ2-1 | . | TRBD1 | TRBV6-2/TRBV6-3 | TGTGCCAGCAGTTACTTACAGGGGGCTTACGATGAGCAGTTCTTC | CASSYLQGAYDEQFF
TRBJ1-5 | once | . | TRBV21-1 | TGTGCCAGCAGCAAGAGAAGACCCAGGGGGAATTATAGCAATCAGCCCCAGCATTTT | CASSKRRPRGNYSNQPQHF
TRBJ2-1 | once | . | TRBV24-1 | TGTGCCACCAGTGATACATTTTACAATGAGCAGTTCTTC | CATSDTFYNEQFF
TRBJ2-1 | . | TRBD1 | TRBV23-1 | TGCGCCAGCAGTCAACCCCGGACAGGGTCAAATGAGCAGTTCTTC | CASSQPRTGSNEQFF
TRBJ1-6 | . | . | TRBV7-3 | TGTGCCAGCAGCTCAAGTGGGACAAGAAGTTCACCCCTCCACTTT | CASSSSGTRSSPLHF
TRBJ2-5 | . | TRBD2 | TRBV5-4 | TGTGCCAGCAGCCCACCTAGCGGGAGGGCTAAAGAGACCCAGTACTTC | CASSPPSGRAKETQYF
TRBJ2-3 | . | TRBD2 | TRBV7-8 | TGTGCCAGCAGCTTAGGGCCTAGCGGGAATACAGATACGCAGTATTTT | CASSLGPSGNTDTQYF
TRBJ2-1 | . | TRBD1 | TRBV6-6 | TGTGCCAGCAGTTACCTCGGACAGGATAACTACAATGAGCAGTTCTTC | CASSYLGQDNYNEQFF
TRBJ2-7 | once | TRBD1 | TRBV19 | TGTGCCAGTAGGAAGGGGGCAGGCTACGAGCAGTACTTC | CASRKGAGYEQYF
TRBJ2-7 | . | TRBD1 | TRBV6-2/TRBV6-3 | TGTGCCAGCAGTGTCAACGACAGGGGGCGACAGTACTTC | CASSVNDRGRQYF
TRBJ1-1 | . | TRBD1 | TRBV11-1 | TGTGCCAGCAGCCTTATCGGACAGGGGGCTGAAGCTTTCTTT | CASSLIGQGAEAFF
TRBJ2-5 | . | TRBD1 | TRBV19 | TGTGCCAGTAGATTGACAGGGGTGTCCCAAGAGACCCAGTACTTC | CASRLTGVSQETQYF
TRBJ2-6 | . | . | TRBV2 | TGTGCCAGCAGTGGATTCTTGACAGGTGGCTCTGGGGCCAACGTCCTGACTTTC | CASSGFLTGGSGANVLTF
TRBJ2-2 | . | TRBD2 | TRBV5-1 | TGCGCCAGCAGCTTCCTAGCGGGGGGGAACACCGGGGAGCTGTTTTTT | CASSFLAGGNTGELFF
TRBJ1-2 | . | TRBD1 | TRBV6-2/TRBV6-3 | TGTGCCAGCAGCGAGGGGGCAGGGTTGGTCTATGGCTACACCTTC | CASSEGAGLVYGYTF
TRBJ2-2 | . | . | TRBV5-1 | TGCGCCAGCAGCTTGGAGACCCTGGGCGCCGGGGAGCTGTTTTTT | CASSLETLGAGELFF
TRBJ1-6 | . | . | TRBV7-2 | TGTGCCAGCAGCCACCTCGGTCAACCCCTCCACTTT | CASSHLGQPLHF
TRBJ2-7 | . | TRBD1 | TRBV29-1 | TGCAGCGTTGTCCCCGGGACAGGGAACTACGAGCAGTACTTC | CSVVPGTGNYEQYF
TRBJ2-7 | . | . | TRBV30 | TGTGCCTGGATCTCCGCCGGCGGGTCTACCTACGAGCAGTACTTC | CAWISAGGSTYEQYF
TRBJ2-5 | . | TRBD2 | TRBV4-2 | TGTGCCAGCAGCCATCATCCCCTGCTAGCGGGGGTGCAAGAGACCCAGTACTTC | CASSHHPLLAGVQETQYF
TRBJ1-2 | . | TRBD1 | TRBV27 | TGTGCCAGCAGTCACGGACAGGGGGCAGGAGGCTACACCTTC | CASSHGQGAGGYTF
TRBJ2-1 | . | . | TRBV11-3 | TGTGCCAGCAGCTCCCGCCGTGGCGAGCAGTTCTTC | CASSSRRGEQFF
TRBJ1-5 | . | . | TRBV27 | TGTGCCAGCAGTTTAGGAGGGTCTCAGCCCCAGCATTTT | CASSLGGSQPQHF
TRBJ2-1 | few | . | TRBV5-5 | TGTGCCAGCAGCTTGGAGAGGGTCAATGAGCAGTTCTTC | CASSLERVNEQFF
TRBJ1-2 | . | . | TRBV7-8 | TGTGCCAGCAGCTTGGGGCTAGGAGGGTATGGCTACACCTTC | CASSLGLGGYGYTF
TRBJ1-5 | once | TRBD1 | TRBV27 | TGTGCCAGCAGTCAAGGACAGGGAGAGTATCAGCCCCAGCATTTT | CASSQGQGEYQPQHF
TRBJ1-3 | . | . | TRBV3-1/TRBV3-2 | TGTGCCAGCAGCCAAGATCTCGGGACTACCATAAACACCATATATTTT | CASSQDLGTTINTIYF
TRBJ2-2 | . | TRBD1 | TRBV28 | TGTGCCAGCATTTGGACAGGGGGGACCGGGGAGCTGTTTTTT | CASIWTGGTGELFF
TRBJ2-5 | . | . | TRBV12-3/TRBV12-4 | TGTGCCAGCAGTTTAGGGGGAGCTGTGTCCCAGTACTTC | CASSLGGAVSQYF
TRBJ1-4 | . | . | TRBV9 | TGTGCCAGCAGCGGGGGAGGGGTAAATGAAAAACTGTTTTTT | CASSGGGVNEKLFF
TRBJ2-1 | . | . | TRBV19 | TGTGCCACCCGGGATAAGGCGGGGGCCGGGGATGAGCAGTTCTTC | CATRDKAGAGDEQFF
TRBJ2-7 | . | TRBD1 | TRBV13 | TGTGCCAGCAGCTCGGACAGGGAAGGAGAGCAGTACTTC | CASSSDREGEQYF
TRBJ1-5 | . | . | TRBV24-1 | TGTGCCACCAGTGATGGGGCCTTTAAGCCCCAGCATTTT | CATSDGAFKPQHF
TRBJ1-3 | few | TRBD1 | TRBV9 | TGTGCCAGCAGCCCAGGGGGGACTGGAAACACCATATATTTT | CASSPGGTGNTIYF
TRBJ1-5 | . | . | TRBV6-2/TRBV6-3 | TGTGCCAGCAGTTCAACCCCAGGGGTAACGGGCAATCAGCCCCAGCATTTT | CASSSTPGVTGNQPQHF
TRBJ1-2 | . | . | TRBV30 | TGTGCCTGGAGGGGGCTGGGACTTTACTATGGCTACACCTTC | CAWRGLGLYYGYTF
TRBJ1-2 | few | TRBD1 | TRBV2 | TGTGCCAGCAGGGTTGGGACAGCTTATGGCTACACCTTC | CASRVGTAYGYTF
TRBJ1-4 | few | TRBD1 | TRBV5-1 | TGCGCCAGCGCCGGGACAGTAGGTGAAAAACTGTTTTTT | CASAGTVGEKLFF
TRBJ1-1 | . | TRBD1 | TRBV4-3 | TGCGCCATCAAGCGGACAGGGGTCGAGGTGAACACTGAAGCTTTCTTT | CAIKRTGVEVNTEAFF
TRBJ2-2 | . | . | TRBV7-2 | TGTGCCAGCAGCTTAAATATCATAAAGGGGACCGGGGAGCTGTTTTTT | CASSLNIIKGTGELFF
TRBJ2-1 | . | . | TRBV2 | TGTGCCAGCCCCCTGGAGGGGTTGGAGTTCTTC | CASPLEGLEFF
TRBJ2-1 | . | TRBD1 | TRBV29-1 | TGCAGCGTTCATGGCAGGGGGCTTTCGACTGAGCAGTTCTTC | CSVHGRGLSTEQFF
TRBJ2-1 | . | . | TRBV5-6 | TGTGCCAGCAGCTCAGGGTATGGCGCATACTCCTACAATGAGCAGTTCTTC | CASSSGYGAYSYNEQFF
TRBJ2-2 | . | TRBD2 | TRBV7-2 | TGTGCCAGCAGCCTATCCGGGACTAGCGGGATGAACACCGGGGAGCTGTTTTTT | CASSLSGTSGMNTGELFF
TRBJ2-1 | . | TRBD1 | TRBV5-4 | TGTGCCAGCAGCCCTCCGACAGGGGGGGCCTACAATGAGCAGTTCTTC | CASSPPTGGAYNEQFF
TRBJ2-5 | . | . | TRBV4-3 | TGCGCCAGCAGCCCAGGCGAGGGACAAGAGACCCAGTACTTC | CASSPGEGQETQYF
TRBJ2-3 | . | . | TRBV7-8 | TGTGCCAGCACCAGGGTTTTCACAGATACGCAGTATTTT | CASTRVFTDTQYF
TRBJ2-3 | . | TRBD1 | TRBV4-1 | TGCGCCAGCAGCCAGACCGATTTCCGACAGGGGAGCACAGATACGCAGTATTTT | CASSQTDFRQGSTDTQYF